This T cell receptor beta chain was sequenced during a study of T-cell reconstitution after alpha-beta-depleted transplantation in children. Researchers prepared the TCRbeta library using unique molecular identifiers, the study reports. TCRdb re-called the PCR reads with MiXCR, one entry per CDR3 protein. The top ten hold approximately 5.9% of the sample, which has 200,000 to 250,000 distinct CDR3 sequences, roughly 9% seen once. The germline CDR1 and CDR2 sequences are SGHDT and YYEEEE. The CDR3 is made up of 14 amino acids. Trimming took off 3 bases at V and 4 bases at J, with 13 bases between the two ends.

The source was PBMCs from the stem cell graft donor, collected from the stem cell graft. This receptor was obtained from a human donor who donated a stem cell graft to a child with acute lymphoblastic leukemia. The gene calls are TRBV5-6 and TRBJ1-2; tentatively, D is TRBD1 (6 bases). As DNA, the CDR3 is TGTGCCAGCAGCTCGCCGGGGGGCCCCTATGGCTACACCTTC. Translating gives CASSSPGGPYGYTF.